Shown below are 9 T cell receptor beta chains from a single sample sequenced in a study of cytomegalovirus exposure and HLA in healthy donors (dated by TCRdb to about 2017). Receptors were amplified or captured by the immunoSEQ multiplex PCR assay. This is the immuneACCESS table as TCRdb keeps it, with only in-frame sequences that have V and J called. A part of the clones is gone; compared with another copy, unresolved V genes explain less than half, and the rest is unexplained. The sample profile shows about 170,000 clones; just under 90% of them were found once. The ten largest clones add up to 10% of the sample. Input material: PBMCs. The receptor set was obtained from a woman under 30 in good health and CMV-seropositive.

This clone was counted once. V usage is TRBV7-8 and J usage is TRBJ2-1; possibly TRBD2 for D (5 bases). Trimming removed 2 bases from V and 6 bases from J, with 14 bases in between. This CDR3 is 15 amino acids long. In germline, CDR1 is SGHVS, CDR2 FQNEAQ. The CDR3 sequence is CASSLLLGVGNEQFF. In DNA, the CDR3 is TGTGCCAGCAGCTTATTATTGGGAGTCGGCAATGAGCAGTTCTTC.

The V gene is TRBV19, the J gene TRBJ2-5; D is possibly TRBD1 (5 bases). The V end was cut by 6 bases, the J end by 5 bases, with 13 bases between. The CDR3 loop spans 13 amino acids. Germline CDR1 LNHDA, CDR2 SQIVND (reference sequence). The chain's CDR3 is CASRPRGSETQYF. The CDR3 DNA follows: TGTGCCAGTAGGCCTAGGGGTAGCGAGACCCAGTACTTC.

The V gene is TRBV9, the J gene TRBJ2-3; no clear D. The CDR3 runs to 12 residues. CDR1 and CDR2 (germline): SGDLS, YYNGEE. V gave up 4 bases and J gave up 4 bases, with 7 bases separating them. CDR3 DNA sequence: TGTGCCAGCAGCCCCCTTCCAGATACGCAGTATTTT. This translates into CASSPLPDTQYF.

There are a few counts of this clone. This sequence joins TRBV30 and TRBJ1-2; 7 bases agree with TRBD1. The CDR3 loop spans 11 amino acids. V trimming: 3 bases; J trimming: 8 bases; junction bases outside the gene matches: 3. Per the germline V gene, CDR1 is GTSNPN and CDR2 is SVGIG (reference sequence). CDR3 sequence (DNA): TGTGCCTGGAGCCAGGGACAGGGCTACACCTTC. It codes for CAWSQGQGYTF.

V gene TRBV19 combines with J gene TRBJ2-3, with 11 bases identical to TRBD2. V lost 7 bases, J lost 0 bases, and 3 bases stayed unmatched. The CDR3 loop spans 15 amino acids. CDR1 is LNHDA, CDR2 SQIVND, per germline (reference sequence). CDR3 sequence: CASITSGGSTDTQYF. CDR3 DNA: TGTGCCAGTATAACTAGCGGGGGTAGCACAGATACGCAGTATTTT.

Points on this clone: The junction does not match germline at one end; this may be a read error. The chain has TRBV7-2 and TRBJ1-4, with D perhaps matching TRBD1 (5 bases). Germline values: CDR1 SGHTA, CDR2 FQGNSA. CDR3 length: 14 residues. The CDR3: CASCLAPGREKLFF. Written as DNA, the CDR3 is TGTGCCAGCTGCTTAGCCCCAGGGAGGGAAAAACTGTTTTTT.

This clone occurred once. The chain uses TRBV6-6 and TRBJ1-2, with D possibly matching TRBD1 (6 bases). Trimming left V 7 bases short and J 7 bases short, with 25 bases between. The CDR3 totals 16 residues. CDR1 is MNHNY, CDR2 SVGAGI, per germline (reference sequence). CDR3 amino acids: CASTKLGTTEPGGYTF. The CDR3 DNA sequence: TGTGCCAGCACCAAACTCGGGACAACTGAGCCCGGTGGCTACACCTTC.

This chain connects TRBV30 to TRBJ2-3; the match to TRBD2 covers 9 bases. Germline assignment: CDR1 GTSNPN and CDR2 SVGIG (reference sequence). The V gene end was trimmed by 5 bases and the J gene end by 3 bases; junction bases not matched to a gene: 6. This CDR3 has 14 amino acids. The CDR3 protein is CAWLRAGGTDTQYF. The CDR3 DNA is TGTGCCTGGTTGAGAGCGGGAGGAACAGATACGCAGTATTTT.

The V gene is TRBV5-1, the J gene TRBJ2-2, with TRBD1 identical over 9 bases. V was clipped by 4 bases and J by 8 bases; unmatched bases: 15. The CDR3 has 17 amino acids. The germline V gene encodes CDR1 SGHRS and CDR2 YFSETQ. The CDR3 reads CASSRILGTGRSGELFF. As DNA, the CDR3 is TGCGCCAGCAGCCGTATTCTTGGGACAGGGAGGTCGGGGGAGCTGTTTTTT.